The rows below give T cell receptor beta chains drawn from one sample of a study of blood T cell repertoires in COVID-19. Libraries were prepared by immunoSEQ multiplex PCR; TCRdb keeps only in-frame clonotypes and omits some of them. The table shows approximately 670,000 clones, with approximately 90% occurring only once. Sequenced sample: peripheral blood. These receptors were taken from a woman aged 18-29 years with acute or convalescent COVID-19. CDR3s include the opening cysteine and the closing phenylalanine or tryptophan. Each record gives: J gene, D gene, V gene, clone size, CDR3 protein, CDR3 DNA. A D gene is named only where the DNA matches it firmly. Not every row has a clone size; where given, it reads once, few, many or a size class.

j_call: TRBJ1-1; d_call: TRBD1; v_call: TRBV5-5; clone_size: NA; cdr3_aa: CASTATGGYEAFF; cdr3_nt: TGTGCCAGCACCGCGACAGGGGGTTATGAAGCTTTCTTT
j_call: TRBJ1-3; d_call: NA; v_call: TRBV12-5; clone_size: NA; cdr3_aa: CASGLTLSSGNTIYF; cdr3_nt: TGTGCTAGTGGTTTGACCCTGAGCTCTGGAAACACCATATATTTT
j_call: TRBJ2-7; d_call: NA; v_call: TRBV4-3; clone_size: NA; cdr3_aa: CASSQDRTSYEQYF; cdr3_nt: TGCGCCAGCAGCCAAGATCGGACTTCCTACGAGCAGTACTTC
j_call: TRBJ1-1; d_call: NA; v_call: TRBV12-5; clone_size: NA; cdr3_aa: CASGLVLEGWTEAFF; cdr3_nt: TGTGCTAGTGGTTTGGTACTAGAGGGTTGGACTGAAGCTTTCTTT
j_call: TRBJ1-1; d_call: NA; v_call: TRBV5-8; clone_size: NA; cdr3_aa: CASSHKDRLSDTEAFF; cdr3_nt: TGTGCCAGCAGCCACAAAGACAGGTTGAGCGACACTGAAGCTTTCTTT
j_call: TRBJ1-1; d_call: NA; v_call: TRBV11-2; clone_size: once; cdr3_aa: CASSILVSTEAFF; cdr3_nt: TGTGCCAGCAGCATCCTTGTGAGTACTGAAGCTTTCTTT
j_call: TRBJ1-5; d_call: NA; v_call: TRBV7-9; clone_size: NA; cdr3_aa: CASSRGLGYSNQPQHF; cdr3_nt: TGTGCCAGCAGCCGGGGTTTGGGTTATAGCAATCAGCCCCAGCATTTT
j_call: TRBJ1-1; d_call: TRBD1; v_call: TRBV18; clone_size: NA; cdr3_aa: CASSPPTGQAFF; cdr3_nt: TGTGCCAGCTCACCACCGACAGGGCAAGCTTTCTTT
j_call: TRBJ2-7; d_call: TRBD1; v_call: TRBV11-2; clone_size: NA; cdr3_aa: CASSSGTVCDEQYF; cdr3_nt: TGTGCCAGCAGTTCCGGGACAGTCTGCGACGAGCAGTACTTC
j_call: TRBJ1-3; d_call: NA; v_call: TRBV7-6; clone_size: once; cdr3_aa: CASSATGNSGNTIYF; cdr3_nt: TGTGCCAGCAGCGCCACAGGGAACTCTGGAAACACCATATATTTT
j_call: TRBJ2-6; d_call: TRBD1; v_call: TRBV24-1; clone_size: NA; cdr3_aa: CATSDGTAYSGANVLTF; cdr3_nt: TGTGCCACCAGTGATGGGACAGCTTACTCTGGGGCCAACGTCCTGACTTTC
j_call: TRBJ2-7; d_call: TRBD1; v_call: TRBV6-5; clone_size: NA; cdr3_aa: CASTGQVSYEQYF; cdr3_nt: TGTGCCAGCACCGGACAGGTTTCCTACGAGCAGTACTTC
j_call: TRBJ2-7; d_call: TRBD1; v_call: TRBV6-6; clone_size: NA; cdr3_aa: CASTTTGGSYEQYF; cdr3_nt: TGTGCCAGCACCACTACAGGGGGCTCCTACGAGCAGTACTTC
j_call: TRBJ2-2; d_call: NA; v_call: TRBV2; clone_size: once; cdr3_aa: CASSERTASTGELFF; cdr3_nt: TGTGCCAGCAGTGAAAGGACAGCGAGTACCGGGGAGCTGTTTTTT
j_call: TRBJ1-1; d_call: NA; v_call: TRBV6-1; clone_size: NA; cdr3_aa: CASSEEVRHTTEAFF; cdr3_nt: TGTGCCAGCAGTGAAGAGGTCAGGCATACCACTGAAGCTTTCTTT
j_call: TRBJ2-2; d_call: NA; v_call: TRBV7-6; clone_size: NA; cdr3_aa: CASSPLLLSISGELFF; cdr3_nt: TGTGCCAGCAGCCCCCTTCTACTCTCCATTAGCGGGGAGCTGTTTTTT
j_call: TRBJ1-1; d_call: NA; v_call: TRBV9; clone_size: NA; cdr3_aa: CASSPTSRGGTEAFF; cdr3_nt: TGTGCCAGCAGCCCGACCTCGCGGGGAGGCACTGAAGCTTTCTTT
j_call: TRBJ2-7; d_call: NA; v_call: TRBV7-2; clone_size: NA; cdr3_aa: CASSLVGGGLSSYEQYF; cdr3_nt: TGTGCCAGCAGCTTAGTGGGCGGGGGCCTGAGCTCCTACGAGCAGTACTTC
j_call: TRBJ1-1; d_call: NA; v_call: TRBV7-2; clone_size: NA; cdr3_aa: CASSRPPGNTEAFF; cdr3_nt: TGTGCCAGCAGCAGACCCCCAGGGAACACTGAAGCTTTCTTT
j_call: TRBJ1-1; d_call: NA; v_call: TRBV9; clone_size: NA; cdr3_aa: CASSQPSGVPDRNTEAFF; cdr3_nt: TGTGCCAGCAGCCAACCATCAGGGGTCCCCGATAGGAACACTGAAGCTTTCTTT
j_call: TRBJ1-3; d_call: TRBD1; v_call: TRBV9; clone_size: NA; cdr3_aa: CASSLATGVSGNTIYF; cdr3_nt: TGTGCCAGCAGCCTTGCCACAGGGGTCTCTGGAAACACCATATATTTT
j_call: TRBJ1-2; d_call: TRBD1; v_call: TRBV5-6; clone_size: NA; cdr3_aa: CASSFSRDRVNYGYTF; cdr3_nt: TGTGCCAGCAGCTTCAGCCGGGACAGGGTTAACTATGGCTACACCTTC
j_call: TRBJ2-3; d_call: NA; v_call: TRBV2; clone_size: NA; cdr3_aa: CASSAGQASTDTQYF; cdr3_nt: TGTGCCAGCAGTGCAGGCCAGGCCAGCACAGATACGCAGTATTTT
j_call: TRBJ2-1; d_call: TRBD2; v_call: TRBV5-6; clone_size: few; cdr3_aa: CASSLAPSGYNEQFF; cdr3_nt: TGTGCCAGCAGCTTGGCGCCTAGCGGATACAATGAGCAGTTCTTC
j_call: TRBJ2-1; d_call: TRBD2; v_call: TRBV11-3; clone_size: NA; cdr3_aa: CASSLGGGSSYNEQFF; cdr3_nt: TGTGCCAGCAGCTTAGGGGGGGGTAGCTCCTACAATGAGCAGTTCTTC
j_call: TRBJ1-5; d_call: NA; v_call: TRBV4-1; clone_size: NA; cdr3_aa: CASSLQKGQRNQPQHF; cdr3_nt: TGCGCCAGCAGCCTACAAAAGGGGCAGAGGAATCAGCCCCAGCATTTT
j_call: TRBJ1-6; d_call: NA; v_call: TRBV9; clone_size: few; cdr3_aa: CASSVEAEVGSPLHF; cdr3_nt: TGTGCCAGCAGCGTGGAAGCCGAGGTCGGTTCACCCCTCCACTTT
j_call: TRBJ1-6; d_call: NA; v_call: TRBV5-8; clone_size: NA; cdr3_aa: CASTLGGINSPLHF; cdr3_nt: TGTGCCAGCACTTTGGGAGGGATTAATTCACCCCTCCACTTT
j_call: TRBJ2-3; d_call: TRBD2; v_call: TRBV10-3; clone_size: once; cdr3_aa: CAISDYPGTSGTDTQYF; cdr3_nt: TGTGCCATCAGTGACTACCCGGGGACTAGCGGGACAGATACGCAGTATTTT
j_call: TRBJ2-7; d_call: TRBD2; v_call: TRBV5-6; clone_size: NA; cdr3_aa: CASSLITSGGSYEQYF; cdr3_nt: TGTGCCAGCAGCTTGATTACTAGCGGGGGCTCCTACGAGCAGTACTTC
j_call: TRBJ2-1; d_call: TRBD2; v_call: TRBV4-3; clone_size: NA; cdr3_aa: CASSPSRVAGGPGEQFF; cdr3_nt: TGCGCCAGCAGCCCAAGTCGCGTGGCGGGGGGGCCGGGTGAGCAGTTCTTC
j_call: TRBJ1-1; d_call: TRBD1; v_call: TRBV6-5; clone_size: NA; cdr3_aa: CAIYGTGDTEAFF; cdr3_nt: TGTGCCATCTACGGGACAGGGGATACTGAAGCTTTCTTT
j_call: TRBJ1-4; d_call: NA; v_call: TRBV27; clone_size: NA; cdr3_aa: CASSFGQTNEKLFF; cdr3_nt: TGTGCCAGCAGTTTTGGACAAACTAATGAAAAACTGTTTTTT
j_call: TRBJ1-2; d_call: NA; v_call: TRBV27; clone_size: NA; cdr3_aa: CASSLNRESGYTF; cdr3_nt: TGTGCCAGCAGTTTAAATCGTGAGAGTGGCTACACCTTC
j_call: TRBJ1-3; d_call: NA; v_call: TRBV6-5; clone_size: NA; cdr3_aa: CASREAGNTIYF; cdr3_nt: TGTGCCAGCAGGGAGGCCGGAAACACCATATATTTT
j_call: TRBJ1-6; d_call: NA; v_call: TRBV7-2; clone_size: NA; cdr3_aa: CASQGPVGSPLHF; cdr3_nt: TGTGCCTCCCAGGGGCCTGTGGGGTCACCCCTCCACTTT
j_call: TRBJ1-5; d_call: TRBD1; v_call: TRBV12-3/TRBV12-4; clone_size: NA; cdr3_aa: CASGDRGNQPQHF; cdr3_nt: TGTGCCAGCGGGGACAGGGGCAATCAGCCCCAGCATTTT
j_call: TRBJ1-5; d_call: TRBD1; v_call: TRBV11-2; clone_size: NA; cdr3_aa: CASSPTLQGKGSNQPQHF; cdr3_nt: TGTGCCAGCAGCCCTACCTTACAGGGGAAAGGGAGCAATCAGCCCCAGCATTTT
j_call: TRBJ1-2; d_call: NA; v_call: TRBV15; clone_size: NA; cdr3_aa: CATSRLGYGYTF; cdr3_nt: TGTGCCACCAGCAGACTCGGGTATGGCTACACCTTC
j_call: TRBJ1-6; d_call: NA; v_call: TRBV28; clone_size: NA; cdr3_aa: CASSQANSPLHF; cdr3_nt: TGTGCCAGCAGTCAGGCTAATTCACCCCTCCACTTT
j_call: TRBJ2-7; d_call: TRBD1; v_call: TRBV9; clone_size: NA; cdr3_aa: CASSPRTGGEGSYYEQYF; cdr3_nt: TGTGCCAGCAGCCCTAGGACAGGAGGAGAGGGCTCGTACTACGAGCAGTACTTC
j_call: TRBJ2-2; d_call: NA; v_call: TRBV5-4; clone_size: NA; cdr3_aa: CASSRTPVSNTGELFF; cdr3_nt: TGTGCCAGCAGCCGCACCCCGGTATCGAACACCGGGGAGCTGTTTTTT
j_call: TRBJ2-7; d_call: TRBD2; v_call: TRBV5-1; clone_size: NA; cdr3_aa: CASSYSGGSYEQYF; cdr3_nt: TGCGCCAGCAGCTACAGCGGGGGCTCCTACGAGCAGTACTTC
j_call: TRBJ1-2; d_call: NA; v_call: TRBV7-9; clone_size: NA; cdr3_aa: CASSSYSIFLGYTF; cdr3_nt: TGTGCCAGCAGCTCGTACAGTATTTTTTTGGGCTACACCTTC
j_call: TRBJ2-7; d_call: TRBD1; v_call: TRBV5-1; clone_size: NA; cdr3_aa: CASGFSPGQGDHEQYF; cdr3_nt: TGCGCCAGCGGTTTCTCCCCGGGACAGGGGGACCACGAGCAGTACTTC
j_call: TRBJ2-1; d_call: TRBD1; v_call: TRBV9; clone_size: NA; cdr3_aa: CASSRQGHEQFF; cdr3_nt: TGTGCCAGCAGCCGACAGGGCCATGAGCAGTTCTTC
j_call: TRBJ1-1; d_call: TRBD1; v_call: TRBV10-3; clone_size: NA; cdr3_aa: CAISESADRPNTEAFF; cdr3_nt: TGTGCCATCAGTGAGTCGGCGGACAGGCCGAACACTGAAGCTTTCTTT